Listed below are T cell receptor beta chains from one sample, sequenced in a study of T-cell reconstitution after alpha-beta-depleted transplantation in children. TCRdb passed the PCR reads through MiXCR, listing each CDR3 protein once. Altogether 500,000 to 600,000 distinct CDR3 sequences are present, 30% to 35% being singletons, with the ten largest covering roughly 2.5%. Material: PBMCs from the stem cell graft donor, obtained from the stem cell graft. The receptors here all came from a human donor who donated a stem cell graft to a child with aplastic anemia. CDR3s include the opening cysteine and the closing phenylalanine or tryptophan. Only part of the rows carry a size: once, few, many, or a class if the clone is expanded.

V	J	size	CDR3
TRBV11-3	TRBJ2-1	-	CASSFSAGGHNEQFF
TRBV30	TRBJ1-2	once	CAWSGGTLEGYTF
TRBV7-2	TRBJ2-3	-	CASSLGRSQYF
TRBV29-1	TRBJ1-2	-	CSVARQGIAGYTF
TRBV30	TRBJ2-3	-	CAWSRYGSTDTQYF
TRBV7-9	TRBJ1-1	few	CASLPGGYRVEAFF
TRBV7-2	TRBJ2-1	-	CASSDRRQGEQFF
TRBV7-2	TRBJ2-3	few	CASSLEDYRQYF
TRBV20-1	TRBJ2-3	few	CSARDLGVAGDTQYF
TRBV15	TRBJ2-1	few	CATSRDKGGTEQFF
TRBV24-1	TRBJ2-2	-	CATSKDYTGELFF
TRBV12-3/TRBV12-4	TRBJ1-6	-	CASSLTASESPLHF
TRBV20-1	TRBJ2-1	-	CSALASGRAGHFF
TRBV6-1	TRBJ2-1	few	CASNERAAPHNEQFF
TRBV20-1	TRBJ1-1	-	CSARDGPRSAFF
TRBV5-5	TRBJ1-1	-	CASSEGRVENTEAFF
TRBV12-3/TRBV12-4	TRBJ2-7	few	CASSFSPVYEQYF
TRBV28	TRBJ1-2	-	CASSDRRWGYTF
TRBV7-8	TRBJ2-7	-	CASSLRRLGKGIYEQYF
TRBV20-1	TRBJ2-7	-	CSARVGEAEQYF
TRBV28	TRBJ2-5	-	CASRTTPQETQYF
TRBV7-3	TRBJ2-3	few	CASSSLGASTDTQYF
TRBV29-1	TRBJ2-2	-	CSVEVGSDTGELFF
TRBV10-1	TRBJ2-1	-	CASSENRLRSGGFYNEQFF
TRBV7-2	TRBJ1-5	-	CASSDSLHPWEDQPQHF
TRBV27	TRBJ1-2	-	CASSLSSNSGTGYTF
TRBV30	TRBJ2-7	-	CAWRNRYYEQYF
TRBV6-2/TRBV6-3	TRBJ2-1	-	CASRRQDSYNEQFF
TRBV7-2	TRBJ2-1	-	CASSGLAGGRDEQFF
TRBV19	TRBJ2-1	-	CASNGDRRYNEQFF
TRBV9	TRBJ1-1	-	CASSVSPTGGNTEAFF
TRBV20-1	TRBJ1-1	once	CSARVLTTSQQDTEAFF
TRBV9	TRBJ1-1	-	CASSSPGGGQAKTGWTEAFF
TRBV5-1	TRBJ1-1	-	CASSLAEGMNTEAFF